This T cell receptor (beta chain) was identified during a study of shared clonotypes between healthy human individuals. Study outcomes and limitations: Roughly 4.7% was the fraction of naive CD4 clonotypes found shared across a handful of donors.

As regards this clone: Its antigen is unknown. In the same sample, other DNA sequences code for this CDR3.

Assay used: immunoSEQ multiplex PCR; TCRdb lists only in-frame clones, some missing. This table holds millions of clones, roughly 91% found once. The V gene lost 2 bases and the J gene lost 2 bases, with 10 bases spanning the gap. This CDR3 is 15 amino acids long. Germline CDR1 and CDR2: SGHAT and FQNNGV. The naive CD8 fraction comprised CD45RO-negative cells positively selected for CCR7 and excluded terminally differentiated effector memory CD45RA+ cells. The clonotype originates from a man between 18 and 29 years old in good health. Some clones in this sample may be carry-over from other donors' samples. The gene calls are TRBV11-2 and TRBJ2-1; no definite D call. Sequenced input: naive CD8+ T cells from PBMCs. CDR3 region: CASSLFSVTYNEQFF. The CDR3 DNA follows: TGTGCCAGCAGCTTATTCAGCGTAACCTACAATGAGCAGTTCTTC.